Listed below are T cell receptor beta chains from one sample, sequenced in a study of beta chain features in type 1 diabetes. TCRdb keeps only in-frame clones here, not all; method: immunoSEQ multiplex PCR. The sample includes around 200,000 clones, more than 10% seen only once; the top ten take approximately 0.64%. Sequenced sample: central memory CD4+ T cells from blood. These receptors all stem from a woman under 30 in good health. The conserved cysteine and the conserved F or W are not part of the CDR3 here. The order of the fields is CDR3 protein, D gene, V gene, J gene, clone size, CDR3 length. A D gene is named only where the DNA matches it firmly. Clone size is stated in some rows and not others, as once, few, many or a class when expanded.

CDR3 protein: ASRGTGKNGYT
D gene: TRBD1
V gene: TRBV2
J gene: TRBJ1-2
clone size: NA
CDR3 length: 11

CDR3 protein: ASGLPPGGDQPQH
D gene: NA
V gene: TRBV12-5
J gene: TRBJ1-5
clone size: NA
CDR3 length: 13

CDR3 protein: ATRNGEDLSGTQY
D gene: NA
V gene: TRBV10-3
J gene: TRBJ2-5
clone size: few
CDR3 length: 13

CDR3 protein: SVGGRGSRGAF
D gene: TRBD1
V gene: TRBV29-1
J gene: TRBJ1-1
clone size: few
CDR3 length: 11

CDR3 protein: SVGRESTNYGYT
D gene: NA
V gene: TRBV29-1
J gene: TRBJ1-2
clone size: NA
CDR3 length: 12

CDR3 protein: ASRPREGMDEQF
D gene: TRBD2
V gene: TRBV2
J gene: TRBJ2-1
clone size: few
CDR3 length: 12

CDR3 protein: ASSLAGGAGTYEQY
D gene: TRBD2
V gene: TRBV5-5
J gene: TRBJ2-7
clone size: few
CDR3 length: 14

CDR3 protein: ATSRVAGGAVREQY
D gene: TRBD1
V gene: TRBV15
J gene: TRBJ2-7
clone size: few
CDR3 length: 14

CDR3 protein: ASSSGNQPQH
D gene: NA
V gene: TRBV30
J gene: TRBJ1-5
clone size: few
CDR3 length: 10

CDR3 protein: ASSQPRDCASYEQY
D gene: NA
V gene: TRBV23-1
J gene: TRBJ2-7
clone size: many
CDR3 length: 14

CDR3 protein: ASSFRSRGRNNEQF
D gene: NA
V gene: TRBV28
J gene: TRBJ2-1
clone size: few
CDR3 length: 14

CDR3 protein: ASSSRSYEQY
D gene: NA
V gene: TRBV7-2
J gene: TRBJ2-7
clone size: NA
CDR3 length: 10

CDR3 protein: ASSDGTHQSTDTQY
D gene: NA
V gene: TRBV9
J gene: TRBJ2-3
clone size: few
CDR3 length: 14

CDR3 protein: ASSPASQGGETQY
D gene: NA
V gene: TRBV28
J gene: TRBJ2-5
clone size: few
CDR3 length: 13

CDR3 protein: ASSQSGGGETQY
D gene: NA
V gene: TRBV7-3
J gene: TRBJ2-5
clone size: few
CDR3 length: 12

CDR3 protein: SASWDREAF
D gene: TRBD1
V gene: TRBV20-1
J gene: TRBJ1-1
clone size: few
CDR3 length: 9

CDR3 protein: AWNRGEAEQY
D gene: TRBD2
V gene: TRBV30
J gene: TRBJ2-7
clone size: NA
CDR3 length: 10

CDR3 protein: ASTGRGGRH
D gene: TRBD1
V gene: TRBV2
J gene: TRBJ2-5
clone size: NA
CDR3 length: 9

CDR3 protein: ASSPRTSGNDEQY
D gene: TRBD2
V gene: TRBV7-3
J gene: TRBJ2-7
clone size: NA
CDR3 length: 13

CDR3 protein: ASSLYAGNSYEQY
D gene: NA
V gene: TRBV5-6
J gene: TRBJ2-7
clone size: few
CDR3 length: 13

CDR3 protein: ASRTGTDTQY
D gene: NA
V gene: TRBV27
J gene: TRBJ2-3
clone size: NA
CDR3 length: 10

CDR3 protein: ASSPPTGKNTEAF
D gene: NA
V gene: TRBV18
J gene: TRBJ1-1
clone size: NA
CDR3 length: 13

CDR3 protein: AWSMDRVRTEAF
D gene: TRBD1
V gene: TRBV30
J gene: TRBJ1-1
clone size: NA
CDR3 length: 12

CDR3 protein: SVQSQQGANYEQY
D gene: NA
V gene: TRBV29-1
J gene: NA
clone size: NA
CDR3 length: 13

CDR3 protein: ARSPAGASSGELF
D gene: TRBD2
V gene: TRBV2
J gene: TRBJ2-2
clone size: few
CDR3 length: 13

CDR3 protein: ASSDVSVLGTQY
D gene: NA
V gene: TRBV6-4
J gene: TRBJ2-5
clone size: NA
CDR3 length: 12

CDR3 protein: ASRPRLAAPAETQY
D gene: TRBD2
V gene: TRBV27
J gene: TRBJ2-5
clone size: NA
CDR3 length: 14

CDR3 protein: ASRDRTSTDTQY
D gene: TRBD1
V gene: TRBV6-1
J gene: TRBJ2-3
clone size: NA
CDR3 length: 12

CDR3 protein: ASSLGGMGYEQY
D gene: NA
V gene: TRBV28
J gene: TRBJ2-7
clone size: NA
CDR3 length: 12

CDR3 protein: ASSGATEAF
D gene: NA
V gene: TRBV5-4
J gene: TRBJ1-1
clone size: NA
CDR3 length: 9

CDR3 protein: ASSSSSGSGTDTQY
D gene: TRBD2
V gene: TRBV28
J gene: TRBJ2-3
clone size: few
CDR3 length: 14

CDR3 protein: ASSPAGTVNTEAF
D gene: TRBD1
V gene: TRBV18
J gene: TRBJ1-1
clone size: few
CDR3 length: 13

CDR3 protein: ASSVVGSGANVLT
D gene: NA
V gene: TRBV2
J gene: TRBJ2-6
clone size: few
CDR3 length: 13

CDR3 protein: AIRTTTGNTEAF
D gene: NA
V gene: TRBV10-3
J gene: TRBJ1-1
clone size: NA
CDR3 length: 12

CDR3 protein: ASSESRRSTDTQY
D gene: NA
V gene: TRBV2
J gene: TRBJ2-3
clone size: NA
CDR3 length: 13

CDR3 protein: ASSLLTGGGETQY
D gene: TRBD1
V gene: TRBV28
J gene: TRBJ2-5
clone size: NA
CDR3 length: 13

CDR3 protein: ASSSRVTEAF
D gene: NA
V gene: TRBV28
J gene: TRBJ1-1
clone size: few
CDR3 length: 10

CDR3 protein: ASSLYTDTQY
D gene: NA
V gene: TRBV7-3
J gene: TRBJ2-3
clone size: NA
CDR3 length: 10

CDR3 protein: ASSLEPDNEQF
D gene: NA
V gene: TRBV11-2
J gene: TRBJ2-1
clone size: NA
CDR3 length: 11

CDR3 protein: ASSSGQNYGYT
D gene: TRBD1
V gene: TRBV28
J gene: TRBJ1-2
clone size: few
CDR3 length: 11

CDR3 protein: ASSKSEIYRRGETQY
D gene: NA
V gene: TRBV28
J gene: TRBJ2-5
clone size: few
CDR3 length: 15

CDR3 protein: ASSPQGWSNQPQH
D gene: NA
V gene: TRBV7-9
J gene: TRBJ1-5
clone size: NA
CDR3 length: 13

CDR3 protein: ASSSGSVFAGELF
D gene: NA
V gene: TRBV28
J gene: TRBJ2-2
clone size: few
CDR3 length: 13

CDR3 protein: ASSQMPGQHNEQF
D gene: NA
V gene: TRBV7-8
J gene: TRBJ2-1
clone size: NA
CDR3 length: 13

CDR3 protein: ASCRDRTKNTIY
D gene: TRBD1
V gene: TRBV6-1
J gene: TRBJ1-3
clone size: NA
CDR3 length: 12

CDR3 protein: ASSIKTGPNYGYT
D gene: NA
V gene: TRBV19
J gene: TRBJ1-2
clone size: few
CDR3 length: 13